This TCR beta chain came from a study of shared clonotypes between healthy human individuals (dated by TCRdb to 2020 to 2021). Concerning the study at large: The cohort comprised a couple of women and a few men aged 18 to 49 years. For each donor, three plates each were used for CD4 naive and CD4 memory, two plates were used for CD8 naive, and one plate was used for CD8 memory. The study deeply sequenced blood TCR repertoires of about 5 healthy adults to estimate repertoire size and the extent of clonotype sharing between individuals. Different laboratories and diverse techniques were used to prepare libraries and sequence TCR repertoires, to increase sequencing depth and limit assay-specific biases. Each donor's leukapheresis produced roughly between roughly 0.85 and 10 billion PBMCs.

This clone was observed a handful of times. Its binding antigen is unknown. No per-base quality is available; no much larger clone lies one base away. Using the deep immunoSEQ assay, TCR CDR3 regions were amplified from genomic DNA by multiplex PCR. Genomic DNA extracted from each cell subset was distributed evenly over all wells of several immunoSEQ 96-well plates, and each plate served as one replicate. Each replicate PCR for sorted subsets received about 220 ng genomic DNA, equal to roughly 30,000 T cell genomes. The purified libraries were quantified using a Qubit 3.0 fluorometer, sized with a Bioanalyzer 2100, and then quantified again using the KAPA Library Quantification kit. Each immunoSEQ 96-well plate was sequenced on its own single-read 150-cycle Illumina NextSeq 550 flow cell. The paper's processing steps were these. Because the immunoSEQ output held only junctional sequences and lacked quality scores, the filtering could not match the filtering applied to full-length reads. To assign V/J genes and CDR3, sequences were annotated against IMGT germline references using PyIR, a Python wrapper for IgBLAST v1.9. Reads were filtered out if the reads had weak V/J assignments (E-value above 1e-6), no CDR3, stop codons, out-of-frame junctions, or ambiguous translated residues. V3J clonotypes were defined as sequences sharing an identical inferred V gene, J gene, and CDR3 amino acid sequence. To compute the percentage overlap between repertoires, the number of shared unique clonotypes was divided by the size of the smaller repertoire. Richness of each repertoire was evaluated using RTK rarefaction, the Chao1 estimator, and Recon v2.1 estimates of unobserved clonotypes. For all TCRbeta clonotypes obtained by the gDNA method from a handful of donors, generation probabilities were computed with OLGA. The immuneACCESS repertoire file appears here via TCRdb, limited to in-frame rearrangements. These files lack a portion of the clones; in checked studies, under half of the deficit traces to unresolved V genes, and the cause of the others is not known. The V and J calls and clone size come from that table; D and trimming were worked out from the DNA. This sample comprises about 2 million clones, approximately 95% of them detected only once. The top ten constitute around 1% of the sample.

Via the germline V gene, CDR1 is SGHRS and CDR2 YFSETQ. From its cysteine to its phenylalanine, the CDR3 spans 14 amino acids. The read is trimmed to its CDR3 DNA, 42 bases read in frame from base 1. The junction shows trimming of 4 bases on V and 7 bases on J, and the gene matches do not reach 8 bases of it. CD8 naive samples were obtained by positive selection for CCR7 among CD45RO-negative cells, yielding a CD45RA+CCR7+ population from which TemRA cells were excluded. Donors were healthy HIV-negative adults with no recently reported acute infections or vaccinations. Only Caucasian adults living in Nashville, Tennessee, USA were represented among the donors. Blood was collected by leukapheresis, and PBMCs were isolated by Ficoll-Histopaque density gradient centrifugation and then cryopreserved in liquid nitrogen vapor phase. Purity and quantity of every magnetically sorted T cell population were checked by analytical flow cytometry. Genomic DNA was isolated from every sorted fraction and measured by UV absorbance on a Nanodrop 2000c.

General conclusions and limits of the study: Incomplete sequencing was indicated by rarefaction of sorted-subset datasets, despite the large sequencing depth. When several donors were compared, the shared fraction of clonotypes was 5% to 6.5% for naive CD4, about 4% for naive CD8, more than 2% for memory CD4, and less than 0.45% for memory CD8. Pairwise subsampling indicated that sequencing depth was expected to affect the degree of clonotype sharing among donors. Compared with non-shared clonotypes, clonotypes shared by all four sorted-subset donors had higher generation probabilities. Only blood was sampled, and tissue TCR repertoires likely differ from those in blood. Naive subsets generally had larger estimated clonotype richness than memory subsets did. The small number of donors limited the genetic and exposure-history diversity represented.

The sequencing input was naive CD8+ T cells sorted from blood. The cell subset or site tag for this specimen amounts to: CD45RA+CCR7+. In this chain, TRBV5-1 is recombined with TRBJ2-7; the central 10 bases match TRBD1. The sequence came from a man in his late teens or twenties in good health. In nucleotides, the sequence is TGCGCCAGCAGCACAGGGACAGGGGACTTAGAGCAGTACTTC. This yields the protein CASSTGTGDLEQYF.